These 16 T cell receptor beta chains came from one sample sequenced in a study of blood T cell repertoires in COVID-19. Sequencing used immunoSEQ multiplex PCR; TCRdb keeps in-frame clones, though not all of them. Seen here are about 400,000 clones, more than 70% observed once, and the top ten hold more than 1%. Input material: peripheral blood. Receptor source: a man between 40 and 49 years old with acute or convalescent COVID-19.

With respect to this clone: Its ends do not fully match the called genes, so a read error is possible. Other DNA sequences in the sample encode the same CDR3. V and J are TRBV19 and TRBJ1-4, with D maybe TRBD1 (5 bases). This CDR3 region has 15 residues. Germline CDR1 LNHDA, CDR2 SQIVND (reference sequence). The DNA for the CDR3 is TGTGCCAGCAGTACATCGGGGGTCGGCAATGAAAAACTGTTTTTT. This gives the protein CASSTSGVGNEKLFF.

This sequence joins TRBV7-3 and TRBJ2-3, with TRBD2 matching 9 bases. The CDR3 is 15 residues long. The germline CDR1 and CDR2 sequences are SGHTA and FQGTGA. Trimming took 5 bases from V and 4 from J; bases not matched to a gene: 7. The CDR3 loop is CASSPRGLASDTQYF. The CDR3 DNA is TGTGCCAGCAGCCCTAGGGGACTAGCATCAGATACGCAGTATTTT.

Here the CDR3 reads CASSQGRLAGLTDTQYF. The CDR3 nucleotides read TGTGCCAGCAGCCAAGGGAGACTAGCGGGCCTCACAGATACGCAGTATTTT. The chain carries TRBV3-1 (or the pseudogene TRBV3-2) and TRBJ2-3, with 10 bases lining up with TRBD2. Germline V CDR1 and CDR2: LGHDT, YNNKEL (reference sequence). This CDR3 is 17 amino acids long. J was trimmed by 2 bases and V by 1 base; bases with no gene match: 6.

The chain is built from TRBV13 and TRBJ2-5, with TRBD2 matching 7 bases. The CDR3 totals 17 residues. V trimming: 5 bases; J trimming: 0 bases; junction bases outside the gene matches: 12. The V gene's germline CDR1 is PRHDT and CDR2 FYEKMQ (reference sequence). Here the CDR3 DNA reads TGTGCCAGCAGCCCCGACCGCTCGACTAGCTACCAAGAGACCCAGTACTTC. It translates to CASSPDRSTSYQETQYF.

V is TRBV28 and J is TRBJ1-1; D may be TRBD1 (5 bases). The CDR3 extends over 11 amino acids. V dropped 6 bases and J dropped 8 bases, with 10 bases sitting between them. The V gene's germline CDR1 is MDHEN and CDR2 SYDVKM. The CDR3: CASRLSGEAFF. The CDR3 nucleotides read TGTGCCAGCAGACTATCAGGGGAAGCTTTCTTT.

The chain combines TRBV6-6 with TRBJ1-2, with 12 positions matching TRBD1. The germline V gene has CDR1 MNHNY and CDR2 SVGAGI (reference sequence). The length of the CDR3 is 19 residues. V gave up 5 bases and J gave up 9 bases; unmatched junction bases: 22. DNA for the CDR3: TGTGCCAGCAGTCCCGGTCTGGGGACAGGGGGCGCGGCCCTGTTGAGCTACACCTTC. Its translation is CASSPGLGTGGAALLSYTF.

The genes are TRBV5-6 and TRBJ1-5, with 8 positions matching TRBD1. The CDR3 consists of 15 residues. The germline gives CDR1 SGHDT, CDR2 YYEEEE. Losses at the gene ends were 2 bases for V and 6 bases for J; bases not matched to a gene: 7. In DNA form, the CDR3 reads TGTGCCAGCAGCTTATATGACAGGGGCGGTCAGCCCCAGCATTTT. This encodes CASSLYDRGGQPQHF.

The chain's CDR3 is CASSQRDRFKNTIYF. CDR3 DNA sequence: TGTGCCAGCAGTCAGAGGGACAGATTTAAAAACACCATATATTTT. The chain recombines TRBV2 with TRBJ1-3, with 7 nucleotides matching TRBD1. Losses at the gene ends were 5 bases for V and 6 bases for J; bases not matched to a gene: 10. This CDR3 has 15 residues. Germline V gene data show CDR1 as SNHLY and CDR2 as FYNNEI.

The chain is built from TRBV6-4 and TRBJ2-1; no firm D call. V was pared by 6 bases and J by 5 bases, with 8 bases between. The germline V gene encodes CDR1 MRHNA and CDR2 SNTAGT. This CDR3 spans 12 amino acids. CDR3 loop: CASRIRDNEQFF. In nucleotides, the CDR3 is TGTGCCAGCAGAATCCGGGACAATGAGCAGTTCTTC.

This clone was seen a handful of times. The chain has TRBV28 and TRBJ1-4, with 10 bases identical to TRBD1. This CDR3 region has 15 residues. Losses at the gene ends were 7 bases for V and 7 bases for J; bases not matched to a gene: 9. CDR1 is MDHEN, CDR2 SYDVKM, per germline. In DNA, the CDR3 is TGTGCCAGCAATCCGTCCGGGACAGGGGCTGAAAAACTGTTTTTT. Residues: CASNPSGTGAEKLFF.

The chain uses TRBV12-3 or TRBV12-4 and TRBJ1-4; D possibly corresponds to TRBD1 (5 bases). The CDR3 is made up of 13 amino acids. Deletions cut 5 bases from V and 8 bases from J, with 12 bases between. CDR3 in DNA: TGTGCCAGCAGTAGGGGTTTAGGAGAAAAACTGTTTTTT. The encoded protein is CASSRGLGEKLFF.

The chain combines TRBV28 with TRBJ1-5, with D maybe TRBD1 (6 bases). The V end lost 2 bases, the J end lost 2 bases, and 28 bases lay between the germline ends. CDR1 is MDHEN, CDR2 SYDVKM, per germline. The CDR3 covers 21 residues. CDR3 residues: CASSLAPRGGRDLVRNQPQHF. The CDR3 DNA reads TGTGCCAGCAGTTTAGCGCCACGCGGGGGCCGGGATTTAGTTCGCAATCAGCCCCAGCATTTT.

The CDR3: CSVGDRLPYEQYF. In nucleotides, the CDR3 is TGCAGCGTTGGGGACAGGTTACCCTACGAGCAGTACTTC. This chain joins TRBV29-1 and TRBJ2-7, with 8 bases fitting TRBD1. V was clipped by 4 bases and J by 2 bases; unmatched bases: 4. Germline CDR1 reads SQVTM; CDR2 reads ANQGSEA. This CDR3 spans 13 amino acids.

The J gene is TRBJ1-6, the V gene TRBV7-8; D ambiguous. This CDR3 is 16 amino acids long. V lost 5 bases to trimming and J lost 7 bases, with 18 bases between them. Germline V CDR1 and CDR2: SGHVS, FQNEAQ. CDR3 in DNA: TGTGCCAGCAGCCCAAGACGACTGGTGGAAAATTCACCCCTCCACTTT. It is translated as CASSPRRLVENSPLHF. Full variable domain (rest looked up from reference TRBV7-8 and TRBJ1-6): GAGVSQSPRYKVAKRGQDVALRCDPISGHVSLFWYQQALGQGPEFLTYFQNEAQLDKSGLPSDRFFAERPEGSVSTLKIQRTQQEDSAVYLCASSPRRLVENSPLHFGNGTRLTVT.

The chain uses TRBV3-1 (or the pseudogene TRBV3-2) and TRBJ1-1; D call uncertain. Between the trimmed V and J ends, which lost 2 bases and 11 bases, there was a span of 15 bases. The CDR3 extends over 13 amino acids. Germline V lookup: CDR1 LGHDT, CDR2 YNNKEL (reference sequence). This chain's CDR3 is CASSQSETGVAFF. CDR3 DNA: TGTGCCAGCAGCCAAAGTGAAACCGGGGTGGCTTTCTTT.

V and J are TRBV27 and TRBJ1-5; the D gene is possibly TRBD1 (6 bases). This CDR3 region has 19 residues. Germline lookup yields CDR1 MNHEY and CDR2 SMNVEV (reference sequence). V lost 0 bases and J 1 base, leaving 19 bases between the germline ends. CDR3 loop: CASSLSVTSGARSNQPQHF. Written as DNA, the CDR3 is TGTGCCAGCAGTTTATCGGTTACGTCAGGGGCGCGAAGCAATCAGCCCCAGCATTTT.